The TCR beta chain under discussion was sequenced for a study of blood T cell repertoires in COVID-19. The overall study: T cells, B-cell-depleted T cells, or PBMCs supplied cDNA or gDNA.

This CDR3 is built from 13 residues. The V segment lost 6 bases and the J segment 2 bases; nucleotides outside the gene matches: 4. Under the authors' procedure: Nucleated cell counts were estimated from reference gene primer amplification. TCRdb's table, derived via immunoSEQ multiplex PCR, lists solely in-frame clones and lacks some. Clonal size and the V and J genes are those of that table, whereas D and trimming came from the DNA. The sample lists some 260,000 clones, over 75% occurring once. The chain has TRBV12-3 or TRBV12-4 and TRBJ2-7; TRBD1 matches at 7 bases. This TCR derives from a woman between 35 and 50 years old who had recovered from COVID-19. Sequencing was done on a sample of peripheral blood. The CDR3 sequence: CASRSGQPYEQYF. In DNA, the CDR3 is TGTGCCAGCAGATCGGGACAGCCCTACGAGCAGTACTTC.